These 20 T cell receptor beta chains share one sample of origin, sequenced in a study of CD8 T cells in ankylosing spondylitis. TCRdb used MiXCR to reprocess the 5' RACE reads, holding one entry per CDR3 protein. The sample includes some 140,000 distinct CDR3 sequences, 7% to 10% seen only once; the top ten take about 7.1%. Material: synovial fluid, either unsorted or a sorted T cell fraction (not recorded which). These receptors originate from a male donor with ankylosing spondylitis.

This clonotype was seen a few times. The V gene is TRBV27, the J gene TRBJ2-7; D is possibly TRBD2 (6 bases). This CDR3 region has 13 residues. With 6 bases removed from V and 6 bases from J, the gap between germline ends came to 15 bases. In germline, CDR1 is MNHEY, CDR2 SMNVEV (reference sequence). The CDR3: CASRWGVTGEQYF. The CDR3 bases are TGTGCCAGCAGATGGGGGGTCACCGGCGAGCAGTACTTC.

This clonotype has ten or more counts. The genes are TRBV18 and TRBJ2-2, with 9 positions matching TRBD1. The junction had 8 bases not matched to a gene; V was cut back by 3 bases and J by 6 bases. This CDR3 is built from 16 residues. Per germline, CDR1 KGHSH and CDR2 LQKENI. The CDR3 protein is CASSPPGQGLSGELFF. Here the CDR3 DNA reads TGTGCCAGCTCACCGCCGGGACAGGGTCTTTCCGGGGAGCTGTTTTTT.

The V call is TRBV20-1, the J call TRBJ1-1, with 7 bases fitting TRBD1. The CDR3 runs 15 residues. Germline CDR1 DFQATT, CDR2 SNEGSKA (reference sequence). Trimming at V came to 3 bases and at J to 0 bases, leaving 7 bases not matched to a gene. The CDR3 reads CSASPRGRLNTEAFF. CDR3 in DNA: TGCAGTGCTAGTCCCAGGGGGAGACTGAACACTGAAGCTTTCTTT.

In its sample, this clonotype was seen many times. The J gene is TRBJ2-4, the V gene TRBV5-1; 8 nucleotides line up with TRBD2. The CDR3 extends over 17 amino acids. Germline trimming cut 3 bases from V and 1 base from J; bases unmatched to any gene: 9. Germline loops: CDR1 SGHRS, CDR2 YFSETQ. This CDR3 is CASSSVPSGPAKNIQYF. CDR3 bases: TGCGCCAGCAGCTCCGTTCCTAGCGGGCCGGCCAAAAACATTCAGTACTTC.

This clonotype has a count of ten or more. The chain combines TRBV4-2 with TRBJ1-2; D gene uncertain. This CDR3 is 15 amino acids long. The germline gives CDR1 LGHNA, CDR2 YNFKEQ. Trimming cost V 4 bases and J 4 bases, with 16 bases left between them. Here the CDR3 reads CASSRGSLNGYGYTF. The CDR3 DNA reads as TGTGCCAGCAGCCGCGGATCTTTGAACGGCTATGGCTACACCTTC.

Many counts were recorded for this clonotype. The chain uses TRBV24-1 and TRBJ2-2; the D is unclear. Germline loops: CDR1 KGHDR, CDR2 SFDVKD. The V end lost 1 base, the J end lost 2 bases, and 10 bases lay between the germline ends. This CDR3 is 16 amino acids long. The CDR3 spells CATSDFGLENTGELFF. CDR3 coding DNA: TGTGCCACCAGTGATTTTGGCCTGGAAAACACCGGGGAGCTGTTTTTT.

This clonotype came up a few times. The rearrangement uses TRBV28 and TRBJ1-4, with unresolved D. The V end lost 5 bases, the J end lost 6 bases, and 16 bases lay between the germline ends. CDR1 and CDR2 (germline): MDHEN, SYDVKM. The CDR3 has 15 residues. This CDR3 reads CASSPPRIGYEKLFF. In nucleotides, the CDR3 is TGTGCCAGCAGTCCCCCCAGGATCGGGTATGAAAAACTGTTTTTT.

This clonotype was observed at least ten times. The CDR3 protein is CASSPRGTENTEAFF. The CDR3 coding sequence is TGTGCCAGCAGCCCTCGAGGGACGGAGAACACTGAAGCTTTCTTT. The chain combines TRBV11-2 with TRBJ1-1; D perhaps matches TRBD1 (5 bases). V lost 5 bases and J lost 1, with 14 bases in between. Germline V gives CDR1 SGHAT, CDR2 FQNNGV. The CDR3 spans 15 residues.

There are a few counts of this clonotype. The CDR3 here is CASSALDSSGNTIYF. CDR3 in DNA: TGTGCCAGCAGCGCCTTGGACAGCTCTGGAAACACCATATATTTT. The chain employs TRBV7-9 and TRBJ1-3, with TRBD1 as a possible D gene (6 bases). The CDR3 extends over 15 amino acids. The V gene's germline CDR1 is SEHNR and CDR2 FQNEAQ (reference sequence). Trimming took off 5 bases at V and 0 bases at J, with 11 bases between the two ends.

This clonotype turned up a few times. This sequence joins TRBV30 and TRBJ1-1; D remains unclear. The CDR3 has 13 residues. Trimming removed 1 base at V and 9 bases at J, with 15 bases between. Germline V gene data show CDR1 as GTSNPN and CDR2 as SVGIG (reference sequence). CDR3 nucleotides: TGTGCCTGGAGTGCCCGGAGAGAGGGTCAAGCTTTCTTT. Its protein product is CAWSARREGQAFF.

This clonotype has at least ten counts. The chain uses TRBV20-1 and TRBJ1-2, with a weak D call TRBD1 (6 bases). Germline V CDR1 and CDR2: DFQATT, SNEGSKA (reference sequence). The CDR3 is made up of 13 amino acids. Trimming left V 0 bases short and J 4 bases short, with 9 bases between. The CDR3 region is CSARDMDSYGYTF. The CDR3 DNA sequence: TGCAGTGCTAGAGATATGGACAGCTATGGCTACACCTTC.

The CDR3 loop is CASSLQGAGEAFF. CDR3 bases: TGTGCCAGCAGTTTACAGGGGGCTGGTGAAGCTTTCTTT. The rearrangement links TRBV27 to TRBJ1-1; 8 bases align to TRBD1. This CDR3 is 13 amino acids long. Looked up from germline, CDR1 is MNHEY and CDR2 is SMNVEV (reference sequence). The V gene end was trimmed by 2 bases and the J gene end by 7 bases; junction bases not matched to a gene: 3.

The gene calls are TRBV20-1 and TRBJ2-3, with D possibly being TRBD2 (6 bases). V lost 1 base and J lost 1, with 9 bases in between. The CDR3 totals 14 residues. Germline CDR1 and CDR2: DFQATT and SNEGSKA (reference sequence). The CDR3 sequence: CSARVGSGTDTQYF. The DNA for the CDR3 is TGCAGTGCTAGAGTCGGGAGCGGCACAGATACGCAGTATTTT.

In its sample, this clonotype was seen many times. This chain uses TRBV20-1 with TRBJ1-1; D unresolved. From germline, CDR1 is DFQATT and CDR2 SNEGSKA (reference sequence). The CDR3 covers 14 residues. The V gene lost 3 bases and the J gene lost 1 base, with 12 bases spanning the gap. The CDR3 sequence: CSASRQSRNTEAFF. In DNA form, the CDR3 reads TGCAGTGCTAGTCGGCAGTCGAGGAACACTGAAGCTTTCTTT.

This clonotype was detected only a few times. V gene TRBV20-1 combines with J gene TRBJ2-5; TRBD1 agrees at 9 bases. CDR1 and CDR2 (germline): DFQATT, SNEGSKA (reference sequence). The CDR3 sequence is 15 residues long. The trim removed 7 bases at V and 1 base at J, leaving 10 bases unmatched. The chain's CDR3 is CSGARTGGIQETQYF. Written as DNA, the CDR3 is TGCAGTGGGGCTAGAACAGGGGGCATCCAAGAGACCCAGTACTTC.

This clonotype showed up many times. This chain links TRBV28 with TRBJ1-2; D not resolved. V shed 7 bases and J shed 2 bases, with 20 bases lying between them. This CDR3 is built from 16 residues. Germline V CDR1 and CDR2: MDHEN, SYDVKM. DNA of the CDR3: TGTGCCAGCACCGAGCCTCGAGGCCGCCTAAACTATGGCTACACCTTC. Translated: CASTEPRGRLNYGYTF.

Only a few counts were recorded for this clonotype. The gene calls are TRBV30 and TRBJ1-1; D remains ambiguous. The V and J ends lost 4 bases and 6 bases respectively, with 15 bases between them. CDR3 length equals 13 residues. Germline CDR1 and CDR2: GTSNPN and SVGIG (reference sequence). CDR3 nucleotide sequence: TGTGCCTGGATCCTCCTAGGGATATCTGAAGCTTTCTTT. Protein: CAWILLGISEAFF.

This clonotype was counted many times. The chain has TRBV12-5 and TRBJ2-5; unclear D gene. The CDR3 runs 13 residues. Germline values: CDR1 LGHNT, CDR2 FRNRAP. Between the trimmed V and J ends, which lost 0 bases and 5 bases, there was a span of 7 bases. The CDR3 DNA sequence: TGTGCTAGTGGTTTGGTACCCTTCGAGACCCAGTACTTC. Protein sequence: CASGLVPFETQYF.

Many counts were recorded for this clonotype. The J gene is TRBJ1-1, the V gene TRBV6-1; no reliable D call. V was clipped by 5 bases and J by 0 bases, with 7 bases between them. This CDR3 contains 13 residues. Germline loops: CDR1 MNHNS, CDR2 SASEGT. The CDR3 sequence: CASSRAVNTEAFF. The CDR3 region has the DNA TGTGCCAGCAGTAGGGCTGTGAACACTGAAGCTTTCTTT.

The V and J genes are TRBV7-9 and TRBJ2-5, with D uncertain. CDR3 size: 15 residues. The V gene's germline CDR1 is SEHNR and CDR2 FQNEAQ (reference sequence). V was pared by 5 bases and J by 2 bases, with 15 bases between. The CDR3 region has the DNA TGTGCCAGCAGCCTGGACCGTGTCACACAAGAGACCCAGTACTTC. Translated: CASSLDRVTQETQYF.